This section outlines one T cell receptor beta chain sequence together with its context. The record originates from a study of blood T cell repertoires in COVID-19. Repertoires were generated with immunoSEQ multiplex PCR, while TCRdb's copy carries only in-frame clones and drops some. Of roughly 440,000 clones in the sample, 70% to 90% were seen once. Germline CDR1 reads SEHNR; CDR2 reads FQNEAQ (reference sequence). The V and J ends lost 5 bases and 6 bases, in that order; junction bases with no gene match: 6. There are 14 residues in the CDR3. The genes are TRBV7-9 and TRBJ2-2, with TRBD2 matching 7 bases. The sequence was obtained from a woman in her 50s with COVID-19, enrolled during active disease. Sequenced sample: peripheral blood. The CDR3 reads CASSLRAGSGELFF. DNA for the CDR3: TGTGCCAGCAGCCTCAGAGCGGGATCCGGGGAGCTGTTTTTT.